The 18 T cell receptor beta chains in this list originate from one sample, sequenced in a study of molecular identifiers for immune sequencing clone quantification. TCRdb independently ran MiXCR on the PCR reads; one entry per CDR3 protein. Of about 53,000 distinct CDR3 sequences listed, 36% are singletons. The sample consisted of naive CD8+ T cells from blood, with Jurkat cell RNA spiked in. Subset of the sample: FACS-sorted CD8+CD4-CCR7+CD45RA+ naive T cells. These TCRs come from a human donor in good health. Some libraries in this study had Jurkat cell RNA spiked in.

This clonotype occurred many times. V usage is TRBV7-9 and J usage is TRBJ1-6; D gene uncertain. Trimming removed 2 bases at V and 9 bases at J, with 17 bases between. This CDR3 is 16 amino acids long. Germline V CDR1 and CDR2: SEHNR, FQNEAQ (reference sequence). CDR3 bases: TGTGCCAGCAGCTTAATCGCGAGCCGCTACACTTCACCCCTCCACTTT. Its translation is CASSLIASRYTSPLHF.

This clonotype is medium-sized (0.01 to 0.1%). The chain joins TRBV7-9 to TRBJ2-3; 7 bases are shared with TRBD1. V dropped 5 bases and J dropped 4; count of bases not matched to a gene: 9. Germline CDR1 is SEHNR and CDR2 is FQNEAQ (reference sequence). This CDR3 is 15 amino acids long. The CDR3 nucleotides are TGTGCCAGCAGCCCCCGACAGGGTATTCCAGATACGCAGTATTTT. This codes for CASSPRQGIPDTQYF.

Remarks on this clonotype: A read error may produce the germline difference seen at one junction end. The chain carries TRBV28 and TRBJ1-1; no reliable D call. Per germline, CDR1 MDHEN and CDR2 SYDVKM. The CDR3 extends over 14 amino acids. The CDR3 sequence: CASSLETENTGAFF. Written as DNA, the CDR3 is TGTGCCAGCAGTTTGGAAACAGAGAACACTGGAGCTTTCTTT.

This clonotype has a handful of counts. This rearrangement joins TRBV12-3 or TRBV12-4 to TRBJ2-1, with 10 nucleotides matching TRBD1. The CDR3 totals 14 residues. The ends lost 8 bases at V and 7 bases at J; junction bases unmatched: 8. The chain's CDR3 is CASDGGTGVNEQFF. The CDR3, as DNA: TGTGCCAGCGATGGCGGGACAGGGGTAAATGAGCAGTTCTTC.

This clonotype has only a few counts. The chain couples TRBV5-4 to TRBJ2-5; TRBD2 matches 7 bases. CDR3 size: 18 residues. V trimming: 3 bases; J trimming: 4 bases; junction bases outside the gene matches: 18. Germline lookup yields CDR1 SGHNT and CDR2 YYREEE (reference sequence). The CDR3 region has the DNA TGTGCCAGCAGCTCCACCTTGAGCGGGAAGGTATTTAGAGAGACCCAGTACTTC. Protein sequence: CASSSTLSGKVFRETQYF.

The V call is TRBV9, the J call TRBJ2-5; D may be TRBD2 (6 bases). The CDR3 loop spans 16 amino acids. The V end was cut by 0 bases, the J end by 5 bases, with 17 bases between. The germline V gene encodes CDR1 SGDLS and CDR2 YYNGEE. The CDR3 DNA reads as TGTGCCAGCAGCGTAGGTGGTGCTAGCGAGATGGAGACCCAGTACTTC. It specifies CASSVGGASEMETQYF.

A remark on this clonotype: A much larger clone lies a single base off, so this may be a read error. The chain employs TRBV6-5 and TRBJ2-5; possible D gene TRBD2, 6 bases. With 4 bases removed from V and 9 bases from J, the gap between germline ends came to 21 bases. Looked up from germline, CDR1 is MNHEY and CDR2 is SVGAGI. The CDR3 loop spans 15 amino acids. The CDR3 region is CASSSSFGAGEPQYF. DNA for the CDR3: TGTGCCAGCAGTTCGTCCTTCGGAGCGGGCGAGCCCCAGTACTTC.

With regard to this clonotype: The final CDR3 position lacks the conserved phenylalanine or tryptophan, pointing to a likely read error. This chain connects TRBV5-3 to TRBJ1-6; 8 bases are a match to TRBD1. TRBV5-3 is annotated as an ORF whose role is uncertain. CDR3 length: 15 amino acids. Here the CDR3 DNA reads TGTGCCAGCAGCTTGGGGGGACAGGTGGATTCACCCCTCCACTAT. It translates to CASSLGGQVDSPLHY.

This clonotype came up many times. The chain links TRBV6-5 to TRBJ2-7; D possibly corresponds to TRBD1 (6 bases). Per the germline V gene, CDR1 is MNHEY and CDR2 is SVGAGI. Trimming cost V 0 bases and J 5 bases, with 14 bases left between them. The CDR3 length is 15 residues. The CDR3 protein is CASSYSTRGSDEQYF. CDR3 coding DNA: TGTGCCAGCAGTTACTCGACCAGGGGTAGCGACGAGCAGTACTTC.

With respect to this clonotype: The CDR3 does not end in the conserved phenylalanine or tryptophan, so this is likely a read error. V is TRBV20-1 and J is TRBJ2-2, with TRBD2 as a possible D gene (7 bases). Germline V CDR1 and CDR2: DFQATT, SNEGSKA (reference sequence). The CDR3 is made up of 18 amino acids. V was shortened by 0 bases and J by 3 bases, with 20 bases between the two germline ends. The CDR3 protein is CSARDTPRGRGYTGELFY. CDR3 DNA: TGCAGTGCTAGAGATACCCCGCGGGGGCGGGGTTACACCGGGGAGCTGTTTTAT.

As regards this clonotype: At one boundary the junction diverges from the germline segment, which might be a read error. The chain couples TRBV12-3 or TRBV12-4 to TRBJ2-5; D perhaps matches TRBD2 (6 bases). The CDR3 length is 16 residues. This CDR3 is CASSFMEGMGEETQNF. In nucleotides, the CDR3 is TGTGCCAGCAGTTTCATGGAGGGGATGGGTGAAGAGACCCAGAACTTC.

This clonotype was found many times. This sequence joins TRBV10-3 and TRBJ2-7; unclear D gene. The length of the CDR3 is 13 residues. V was pared by 8 bases and J by 3 bases, with 14 bases between. The germline gives CDR1 ENHRY, CDR2 SYGVKD. Here the CDR3 reads CAIGPDVDYEQYF. In nucleotides, the CDR3 is TGTGCCATCGGGCCGGACGTCGACTACGAGCAGTACTTC.

On this clonotype: With a much larger clone just one base away, this may be a read error. The chain is built from TRBV29-1 and TRBJ2-2; D might be TRBD2 (5 bases). Between the trimmed V and J ends, which lost 7 bases and 6 bases, there was a span of 18 bases. Per germline, CDR1 SQVTM and CDR2 ANQGSEA. CDR3 length equals 14 residues. CDR3: CSGETGKAAGELFF. In nucleotides, the CDR3 is TGCAGCGGAGAAACCGGGAAGGCCGCCGGGGAGCTGTTTTTT.

There are a few counts of this clonotype. The chain carries TRBV27 and TRBJ1-5, with TRBD1 identical over 11 bases. The CDR3 contains 14 residues. The J segment lost 6 bases and the V segment lost 7 bases, leaving 5 bases of the junction unmatched. Germline V gene sequence: CDR1 MNHEY, CDR2 SMNVEV (reference sequence). DNA of the CDR3: TGTGCCAGCAAAGGACAGGGGGCTTTTCAGCCCCAGCATTTT. Protein product: CASKGQGAFQPQHF.

This clonotype was detected a few times. The chain combines TRBV27 with TRBJ1-4; D gene ambiguous. CDR1 and CDR2 (germline): MNHEY, SMNVEV (reference sequence). Between the trimmed V and J ends, which lost 2 bases and 0 bases, there was a span of 7 bases. This CDR3 region has 15 residues. In nucleotides, the CDR3 is TGTGCCAGCAGTTTAACCGCGGCAACTAATGAAAAACTGTTTTTT. The encoded protein is CASSLTAATNEKLFF.

The chain couples TRBV4-3 to TRBJ1-2; D remains ambiguous. With 1 base removed from V and 11 bases from J, the gap between germline ends came to 8 bases. In germline, CDR1 is LGHNA, CDR2 YSLEER. This CDR3 has 11 amino acids. CDR3 residues: CASSQGPHYTF. The CDR3 nucleotides read TGCGCCAGCAGCCAAGGGCCTCATTACACCTTC.

This clonotype was seen at least ten times. The CDR3 sequence is CASSGGTYEQYF. The DNA of the CDR3 is TGTGCCAGCAGCGGAGGCACCTACGAGCAGTACTTC. This rearrangement joins TRBV2 to TRBJ2-7; tentative D call: TRBD2 (5 bases). Trimming stripped 6 bases from V and 2 bases from J, with 8 bases between. In germline, CDR1 is SNHLY, CDR2 FYNNEI. CDR3 length: 12 amino acids.

Ten or more counts support this clonotype. CDR3 nucleotide sequence: TGCAGCGTTGGAAAGGCGGGAGGTGAGCAGTTCTTC. It encodes CSVGKAGGEQFF. The chain combines TRBV29-1 with TRBJ2-1; 8 bases align to TRBD2. Germline V gene sequence: CDR1 SQVTM, CDR2 ANQGSEA. V was clipped by 4 bases and J by 9 bases; unmatched bases: 5. The CDR3 has 12 residues.